This section outlines one T cell receptor (beta chain) sequence together with its context. This record belongs to a study of patients and donors after allogeneic stem cell transplantation. Germline CDR1 reads MNHNS; CDR2 reads SASEGT. V shed 6 bases and J shed 4 bases, with 9 bases lying between them. The CDR3 is 13 residues long. Via MiXCR, TCRdb re-called the RT-PCR reads, giving one row per CDR3 protein. The table records over 400,000 distinct CDR3 sequences, approximately 16% of them present only once. Input material: blood, either unsorted or a sorted T cell fraction (not recorded which). This receptor was taken from a human donor who was either an allogeneic HSCT recipient or a stem cell or donor lymphocyte infusion donor (not recorded which). It is not recorded whose cells these are; they may come from a transplant donor. This sequence joins TRBV6-1 and TRBJ2-2; no reliable D call. The CDR3 nucleotides read TGTGCCAGCAGGAGTGGGCCCACCGGGGAGCTGTTTTTT. As protein: CASRSGPTGELFF.